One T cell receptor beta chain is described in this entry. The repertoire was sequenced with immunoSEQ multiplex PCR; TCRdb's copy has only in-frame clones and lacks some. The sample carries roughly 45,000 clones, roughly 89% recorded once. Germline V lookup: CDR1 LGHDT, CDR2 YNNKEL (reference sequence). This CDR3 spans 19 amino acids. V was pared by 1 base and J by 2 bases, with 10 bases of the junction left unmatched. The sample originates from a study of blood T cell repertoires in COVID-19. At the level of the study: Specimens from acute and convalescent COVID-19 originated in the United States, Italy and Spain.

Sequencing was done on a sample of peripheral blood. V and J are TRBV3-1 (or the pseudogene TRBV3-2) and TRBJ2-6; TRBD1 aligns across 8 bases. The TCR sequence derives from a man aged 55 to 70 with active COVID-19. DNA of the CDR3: TGTGCCAGCAGCCAAGTAGCCGGGACAGGTATTACTGGGGCCAACGTCCTGACTTTC. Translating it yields CASSQVAGTGITGANVLTF.